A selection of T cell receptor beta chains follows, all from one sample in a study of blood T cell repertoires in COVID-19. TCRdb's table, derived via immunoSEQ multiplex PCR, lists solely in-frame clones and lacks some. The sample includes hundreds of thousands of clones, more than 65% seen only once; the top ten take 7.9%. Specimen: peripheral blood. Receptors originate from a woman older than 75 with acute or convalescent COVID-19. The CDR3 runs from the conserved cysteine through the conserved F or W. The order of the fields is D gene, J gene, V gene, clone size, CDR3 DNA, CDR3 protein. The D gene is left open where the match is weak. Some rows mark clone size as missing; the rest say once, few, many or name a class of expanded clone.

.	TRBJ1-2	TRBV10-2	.	TGCGCCAGTCAGGAGGGATTGAACTATGGCTACACCTTC	CASQEGLNYGYTF
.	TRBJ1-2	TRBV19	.	TGTGCCAGTAGTATCGGGGTGGATAACTATGGCTACACCTTC	CASSIGVDNYGYTF
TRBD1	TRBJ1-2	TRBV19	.	TGTGCCAGTAGTCGGGACAGGGACTATGGCTACACCTTC	CASSRDRDYGYTF
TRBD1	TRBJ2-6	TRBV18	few	TGTGCCAGCTCACCTCTGGGGACAGGGGGTAGTGGGGCCAACGTCCTGACTTTC	CASSPLGTGGSGANVLTF
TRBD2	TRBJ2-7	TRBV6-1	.	TGTGCCAGCAGTGAAGAGCGGGGGGTATCCTACGAGCAGTACTTC	CASSEERGVSYEQYF
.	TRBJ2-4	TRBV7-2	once	TGTGCCAGCAGCCCTCGATCGGGGAGGAACATTCAGTACTTC	CASSPRSGRNIQYF
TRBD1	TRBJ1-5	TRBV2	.	TGTGCCAGCAGCCCGGGACAGGGGGATCAGCCCCAGCATTTT	CASSPGQGDQPQHF
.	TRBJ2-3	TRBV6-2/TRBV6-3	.	TGTGCCAGCAGTGACCCAGGAAAGCCCACAGATACGCAGTATTTT	CASSDPGKPTDTQYF
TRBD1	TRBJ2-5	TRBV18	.	TGTGCCAGCTCACCAAGGACAGGACTGGGGGAGACCCAGTACTTC	CASSPRTGLGETQYF
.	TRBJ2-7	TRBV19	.	TGTGCCAGTAGTATCAGGGACGAGCAGTACTTC	CASSIRDEQYF
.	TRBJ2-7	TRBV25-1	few	TGTGCCAGCAGTGAACGGGAACCGGCCGCCGAGCAGTACTTC	CASSEREPAAEQYF
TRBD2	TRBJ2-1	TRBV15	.	TGTGCCACCAGCGATACTGAGCGGGAGGGCCACGAGCAGTTCTTC	CATSDTEREGHEQFF
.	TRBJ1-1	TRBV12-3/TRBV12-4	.	TGTGCCAGCAGTTTAGGGCGGACAGACCGAGCTTTCTTT	CASSLGRTDRAFF
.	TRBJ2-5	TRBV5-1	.	TGCGCCAGCAGCTTGGGGACAGAAGAGACCCAGTACTTC	CASSLGTEETQYF
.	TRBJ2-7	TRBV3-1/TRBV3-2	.	TGTGCCAGCAGCCAGGGAGCGGACGCTTACGAGCAGTACTTC	CASSQGADAYEQYF
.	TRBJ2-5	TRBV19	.	TGTGCCAGTAGGAGCACCTTGTTGGTGGAGACCCAGTACTTC	CASRSTLLVETQYF
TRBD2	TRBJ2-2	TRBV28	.	TGTGCCAGCAGTTTAATTGTACTAGCGGGAGGGTCCGGGGAGCTGTTTTTT	CASSLIVLAGGSGELFF